Below are 7 T cell receptor beta chains sequenced from a single sample in a study of T cell clones after liver transplantation. Assay used: immunoSEQ multiplex PCR; TCRdb lists only in-frame clones, some missing. The sample holds some 80,000 clones, approximately 80% seen once. The source material was CD4+ T cells from blood, sampled less than 50 months after liver transplant. The receptor set was obtained from a human patient who received a liver transplant. Some T cells may have come from the graft donor.

The V gene is TRBV9, the J gene TRBJ2-5, with TRBD2 matching over 7 bases. This CDR3 has 13 residues. J was trimmed by 4 bases and V by 0 bases; bases with no gene match: 0. The germline CDR1 and CDR2 sequences are SGDLS and YYNGEE. CDR3 loop: CASSVAGGETQYF. CDR3 nucleotide sequence: TGTGCCAGCAGCGTAGCGGGGGGAGAGACCCAGTACTTC.

This clone occurred once. The chain joins TRBV12-2 to TRBJ2-3; the DNA was not used to check the table's D call, TRBD1. TRBV12-2 is recorded as a pseudogene. The CDR3 extends over 17 amino acids. CDR3 loop: CASRLHNRDRTTDTQYF. The CDR3 DNA is TGTGCAAGTCGCCTACATAACCGGGACAGGACCACAGATACGCAGTATTTT.

This clone was seen just once. The gene calls are TRBV5-1 and TRBJ2-3; D tentatively reads TRBD1 or TRBD2 (5 bases each). The CDR3 consists of 16 residues. The germline V gene encodes CDR1 SGHRS and CDR2 YFSETQ. With 4 bases removed from V and 0 bases from J, the gap between germline ends came to 15 bases. This CDR3 reads CASSGEGLLSTDTQYF. For the CDR3, the DNA is TGCGCCAGCAGCGGAGAGGGGTTATTAAGCACAGATACGCAGTATTTT.

V usage is TRBV29-1 and J usage is TRBJ2-2; D is unresolved. The CDR3 length is 12 residues. Trimming left V 6 bases short and J 4 bases short, with 9 bases between. Germline CDR1 and CDR2: SQVTM and ANQGSEA. The CDR3 region is CSVRFGTGELFF. As DNA, the CDR3 is TGCAGCGTGAGGTTTGGCACCGGGGAGCTGTTTTTT.

The chain has TRBV10-3 and TRBJ2-2; D is undetermined. Germline V gene data show CDR1 as ENHRY and CDR2 as SYGVKD. This CDR3 has 11 residues. Trimming shortened V by 6 bases and J by 6 bases, and 5 bases separated the two germline ends. CDR3 DNA sequence: TGTGCCATCAGGGGTTCCGGGGAGCTGTTTTTT. It yields the protein CAIRGSGELFF.

The chain carries TRBV12-5 and TRBJ1-2, with no clear D. This CDR3 has 13 residues. In germline, CDR1 is LGHNT, CDR2 FRNRAP. V lost 1 base, J lost 2 bases, and 5 bases lay in between. This chain's CDR3 is CASGLGLNYGYTF. DNA for the CDR3: TGTGCTAGTGGTTTGGGACTGAACTATGGCTACACCTTC.

The chain carries TRBV5-4 and TRBJ2-3, with TRBD2 matching over 9 bases. The CDR3 totals 16 residues. With V trimmed by 2 bases and J by 2 bases, 6 bases remained unmatched. CDR1 and CDR2 from the germline V gene are SGHNT and YYREEE (reference sequence). The CDR3 sequence: CASSLLTSGPTDTQYF. The CDR3 DNA is TGTGCCAGCAGCTTACTGACTAGCGGCCCCACAGATACGCAGTATTTT.